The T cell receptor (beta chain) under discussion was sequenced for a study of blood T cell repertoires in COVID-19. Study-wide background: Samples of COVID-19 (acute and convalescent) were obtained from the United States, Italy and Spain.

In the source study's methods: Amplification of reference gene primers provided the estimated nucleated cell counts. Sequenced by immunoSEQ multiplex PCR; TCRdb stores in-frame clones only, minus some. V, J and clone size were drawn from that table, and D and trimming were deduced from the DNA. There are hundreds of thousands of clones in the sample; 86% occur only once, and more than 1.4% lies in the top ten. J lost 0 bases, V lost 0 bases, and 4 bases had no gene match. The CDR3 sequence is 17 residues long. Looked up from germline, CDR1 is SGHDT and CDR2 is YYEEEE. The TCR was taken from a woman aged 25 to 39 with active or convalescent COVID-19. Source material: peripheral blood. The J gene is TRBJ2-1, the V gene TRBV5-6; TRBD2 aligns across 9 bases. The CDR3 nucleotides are TGTGCCAGCAGCTTGGTGTCTAGCGGGGTCTCCTACAATGAGCAGTTCTTC. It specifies CASSLVSSGVSYNEQFF.